This section outlines one TCR beta chain sequence together with its context. This specimen comes from a study of blood T cell repertoires in COVID-19. The repertoire was sequenced with immunoSEQ multiplex PCR; TCRdb's copy has only in-frame clones and lacks some. The sample has around 70,000 clones; over 75% are singletons. The junction had 6 bases not matched to a gene; V was cut back by 5 bases and J by 9 bases. This CDR3 has 14 amino acids. Germline loops: CDR1 SGHTA, CDR2 FQGNSA. The TCR sequence derives from a human donor in a cohort sampled during active COVID-19. The sample taken for sequencing was peripheral blood. The rearrangement uses TRBV7-2 and TRBJ1-4, with 10 positions matching TRBD1. The CDR3 DNA sequence: TGTGCCAGCAGCGTCCGGGACAGGGGACAAAAACTGTTTTTT. Translated, it gives CASSVRDRGQKLFF. The whole variable domain, remainder taken from reference TRBV7-2 and TRBJ1-4, is GAGVSQSPSNKVTEKGKDVELRCDPISGHTALYWYRQSLGQGLEFLIYFQGNSAPDKSGLPSDRFSAERTGGSVSTLTIQRTQQEDSAVYLCASSVRDRGQKLFFGSGTQLSVL.